This is a list of T cell receptor beta chains from one sample in a study of blood T cell repertoires in COVID-19. Sequencing was performed with immunoSEQ multiplex PCR; in TCRdb, only in-frame clones are kept and a portion is missing. Among around 120,000 clones, 85% to 90% were seen once, and the ten largest hold around 0.81%. The sample comprised peripheral blood. The receptors were gathered from a woman between 50 and 59 years old with active or convalescent COVID-19. CDR3s include the opening cysteine and the closing phenylalanine or tryptophan.

CDR3 length: 15
V gene: TRBV6-9
J gene: TRBJ1-5
CDR3 protein: CASTPEGNSNQPQHF

CDR3 length: 14
V gene: TRBV5-1
J gene: TRBJ2-3
CDR3 protein: CASSLGQPTDTQYF

CDR3 length: 16
V gene: TRBV24-1
J gene: TRBJ2-1
CDR3 protein: CATSDRTRSSYNEQFF

CDR3 length: 14
V gene: TRBV30
J gene: TRBJ2-4
CDR3 protein: CAWSAREIAVIQYF

CDR3 length: 15
V gene: TRBV5-4
J gene: TRBJ1-2
CDR3 protein: CASSPEPGTNYGYTF

CDR3 length: 14
V gene: TRBV28
J gene: TRBJ1-1
CDR3 protein: CASTFSPGNTEAFF

CDR3 length: 11
V gene: TRBV16
J gene: TRBJ2-7
CDR3 protein: CASSPGGEQYF

CDR3 length: 15
V gene: TRBV7-2
J gene: TRBJ1-6
CDR3 protein: CASSLVTGDRSPLHF

CDR3 length: 16
V gene: TRBV7-2
J gene: TRBJ1-2
CDR3 protein: CASSFLTGGADYGYTF

CDR3 length: 13
V gene: TRBV18
J gene: TRBJ1-2
CDR3 protein: CASSPPTGDGYTF

CDR3 length: 15
V gene: TRBV14
J gene: TRBJ2-5
CDR3 protein: CASSRRQGWRETQYF

CDR3 length: 15
V gene: TRBV18
J gene: TRBJ1-1
CDR3 protein: CASSRRQGENTEAFF

CDR3 length: 14
V gene: TRBV7-3
J gene: TRBJ2-5
CDR3 protein: CASSLGRGKETQYF

CDR3 length: 14
V gene: TRBV7-9
J gene: TRBJ1-4
CDR3 protein: CASSSHGGNEKLFF

CDR3 length: 14
V gene: TRBV28
J gene: TRBJ2-5
CDR3 protein: CASSTSGRKGTQYF

CDR3 length: 14
V gene: TRBV7-3
J gene: TRBJ2-1
CDR3 protein: CASSPSGRAAEQFF

CDR3 length: 15
V gene: TRBV2
J gene: TRBJ1-1
CDR3 protein: CASSRQGTMNTEAFF

CDR3 length: 16
V gene: TRBV3-1/TRBV3-2
J gene: TRBJ2-5
CDR3 protein: CASSQGHAGGQETQYF

CDR3 length: 15
V gene: TRBV6-2/TRBV6-3
J gene: TRBJ2-3
CDR3 protein: CASTPTSGRTDTQYF

CDR3 length: 16
V gene: TRBV28
J gene: TRBJ1-2
CDR3 protein: CASSLRTRGTNYGYTF

CDR3 length: 15
V gene: TRBV5-1
J gene: TRBJ1-2
CDR3 protein: CASSWGDSTNYGYTF

CDR3 length: 15
V gene: TRBV19
J gene: TRBJ2-2
CDR3 protein: CASKSGQGATGELFF

CDR3 length: 12
V gene: TRBV9
J gene: TRBJ2-7
CDR3 protein: CASSPGSHEQYF

CDR3 length: 15
V gene: TRBV7-2
J gene: TRBJ2-7
CDR3 protein: CASSQSGTSGYEQYF

CDR3 length: 16
V gene: TRBV10-3
J gene: TRBJ2-2
CDR3 protein: CAISGTSGTNTGELFF

CDR3 length: 14
V gene: TRBV9
J gene: TRBJ2-7
CDR3 protein: CASSKTGVPYEQYF

CDR3 length: 14
V gene: TRBV4-1
J gene: TRBJ2-2
CDR3 protein: CASSQDGRTGELFF

CDR3 length: 15
V gene: TRBV30
J gene: TRBJ2-3
CDR3 protein: CAWSVQASATDTQYF

CDR3 length: 14
V gene: TRBV15
J gene: TRBJ2-3
CDR3 protein: CATSGFGSVDTQYF

CDR3 length: 12
V gene: TRBV18
J gene: TRBJ2-5
CDR3 protein: CASSPTGETQYF

CDR3 length: 13
V gene: TRBV7-2
J gene: TRBJ2-7
CDR3 protein: CASSSSGFNEQYF

CDR3 length: 16
V gene: TRBV6-1
J gene: TRBJ1-1
CDR3 protein: CASSEAGYPGGTEAFF

CDR3 length: 17
V gene: TRBV30
J gene: TRBJ2-3
CDR3 protein: CAWSLGGQGAKTDTQYF

CDR3 length: 17
V gene: TRBV15
J gene: TRBJ1-4
CDR3 protein: CATSGWTGDAANEKLFF

CDR3 length: 16
V gene: TRBV7-2
J gene: TRBJ2-1
CDR3 protein: CASSLGPAGLTNEQFF

CDR3 length: 13
V gene: TRBV28
J gene: TRBJ2-3
CDR3 protein: CASSSSGADTQYF

CDR3 length: 15
V gene: TRBV21-1
J gene: TRBJ2-5
CDR3 protein: CASSTPSGNQETQYF

CDR3 length: 13
V gene: TRBV10-3
J gene: TRBJ2-1
CDR3 protein: CAILPEEDNEQFF

CDR3 length: 19
V gene: TRBV10-3
J gene: TRBJ2-6
CDR3 protein: CAISVARGQGFSGANVLTF

CDR3 length: 14
V gene: TRBV6-2/TRBV6-3
J gene: TRBJ1-6
CDR3 protein: CASSSQGQSSPLHF